This T cell receptor (beta chain) is drawn from a study of cytomegalovirus exposure and HLA in healthy donors. Primers for the PCR totalled 60 Vbeta and 13 Jbeta. The assay was immunoSEQ multiplex PCR, and TCRdb's table has in-frame clones only and misses some. This sample has some 150,000 clones, with approximately 80% found just once. After removal of 6 bases from V and 1 base from J, the junction contained 5 bases not matched to a gene. CDR3 size: 14 residues. The germline V gene encodes CDR1 SGHAT and CDR2 FQNNGV. What was sequenced was PBMCs. This TCR was sampled from a man aged 18 to 35 in good health and CMV-seropositive. The rearrangement joins TRBV11-2 to TRBJ1-1, with 7 positions matching TRBD1. The CDR3: CASRETGANTEAFF. In DNA form, the CDR3 reads TGTGCCAGCAGGGAAACAGGGGCGAACACTGAAGCTTTCTTT.